This T cell receptor (beta chain) came from a study of T cell changes during pregnancy in multiple sclerosis. Data came from immunoSEQ multiplex PCR; TCRdb stores just in-frame clones and leaves some out. The repertoire holds tens of thousands of clones, with 80% to 95% as singletons. CDR1 MNHEY and CDR2 SVGAGI come from the germline V gene. The CDR3 loop spans 16 amino acids. J gave up 5 bases and V 4 bases, and 13 bases lay outside the gene matches. This TCR was sampled from a female donor with multiple sclerosis, enrolled in a pregnancy study. The source material was CD4+ T cells from peripheral blood mononuclear cells, sampled in the second trimester of pregnancy. The chain combines TRBV6-5 with TRBJ1-2; TRBD1 agrees at 7 bases. CDR3 bases: TGTGCCAGCAGTTGGTTCGCCGGGACAGACTCTTATGGCTACACCTTC. Translation: CASSWFAGTDSYGYTF.